The clone carrying this TCR beta chain appeared a few times. Antigen specificity is unknown. The method was immunoSEQ multiplex PCR; TCRdb's version includes in-frame clones alone and lacks a portion of them. The sample has under 200,000 clones; about 92% are singletons. The record originates from a study of T cell responses to AZD1222 COVID-19 vaccine. Germline CDR1 MDHEN, CDR2 SYDVKM. The CDR3 spans 16 residues. J gave up 1 base and V 1 base, and 2 bases lay outside the gene matches. Study-wide points: The span of vaccine-associated CD4 TCRs extended across spike, with dominance at 160-218 and 743-854.

This chain uses TRBV28 with TRBJ1-3; 9 bases are a match to TRBD1. The TCR was taken from an adult in good health. The source was peripheral blood, collected on day 0 of AZD1222 vaccination. CDR3 sequence: CASSLYGQGSGNTIYF. The CDR3 DNA reads TGTGCCAGCAGTTTATATGGACAGGGGTCTGGAAACACCATATATTTT.